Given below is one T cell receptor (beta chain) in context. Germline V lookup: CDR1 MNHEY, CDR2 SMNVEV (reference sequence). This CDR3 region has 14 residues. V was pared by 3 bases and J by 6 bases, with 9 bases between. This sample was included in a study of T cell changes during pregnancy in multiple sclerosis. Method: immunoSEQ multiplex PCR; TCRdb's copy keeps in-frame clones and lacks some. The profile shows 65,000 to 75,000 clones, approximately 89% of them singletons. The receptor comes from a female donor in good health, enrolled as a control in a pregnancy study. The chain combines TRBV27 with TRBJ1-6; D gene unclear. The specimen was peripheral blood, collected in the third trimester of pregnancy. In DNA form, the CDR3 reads TGTGCCAGCAGTTTTCGTCAAGCTAATTCACCCCTCCACTTT. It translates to CASSFRQANSPLHF.